What follows are 18 T cell receptor beta chains derived from one specimen sequenced in a study of regulatory dendritic cells for organ transplantation. Sequencing was performed with immunoSEQ multiplex PCR; in TCRdb, only in-frame clones are kept and a portion is missing. This sample has 34,000 or so clones; approximately 91% occur once, and the top ten carry over 0.055%. Sequencing was done on a sample of naive CD4+ T cells from blood. Indicated subset: CD45RA+ naive T cells. These receptors were obtained from a human donor in good health.

This chain connects TRBV5-4 to TRBJ1-1; D remains unclear. This CDR3 is 15 amino acids long. V lost 4 bases and J 4 bases, leaving 17 bases between the germline ends. Germline CDR1 reads SGHNT; CDR2 reads YYREEE (reference sequence). The CDR3 nucleotides are TGTGCCAGCAGCCCGCCGGCGGCCAGGCGCACTGAAGCTTTCTTT. It yields the protein CASSPPAARRTEAFF.

The chain joins TRBV28 to TRBJ2-2, with D unclear. Germline values: CDR1 MDHEN, CDR2 SYDVKM. The V and J ends lost 1 base and 4 bases respectively, with 7 bases between them. This CDR3 has 14 amino acids. The CDR3 nucleotides are TGTGCCAGCAGTTTATCGAGTTCCACCGGGGAGCTGTTTTTT. Translated: CASSLSSSTGELFF.

The count of this clone is one. This chain connects TRBV5-4 to TRBJ2-7, with 7 bases identical to TRBD1. Germline V gives CDR1 SGHNT, CDR2 YYREEE (reference sequence). The trim removed 5 bases at V and 4 bases at J, leaving 6 bases unmatched. The CDR3 has 13 residues. The CDR3 region is CASSPGQVYEQYF. CDR3 coding DNA: TGTGCCAGCAGTCCAGGACAGGTGTACGAGCAGTACTTC.

The chain couples TRBV10-1 to TRBJ2-1; 12 bases are shared with TRBD2. The V gene end was trimmed by 1 base and the J gene end by 7 bases; junction bases not matched to a gene: 11. Germline V gene sequence: CDR1 WNHNN, CDR2 SYGVQD (reference sequence). There are 18 residues in the CDR3. The CDR3 nucleotides read TGCGCCAGCAGTGAGTTATGGACTAGCGGGATAATCGTAAATGAGCAGTTCTTC. Amino acid sequence: CASSELWTSGIIVNEQFF.

The chain carries TRBV28 and TRBJ1-2; D ambiguous. Deletions cut 3 bases from V and 10 bases from J, with 12 bases between. The CDR3 sequence is 12 residues long. The V gene's germline CDR1 is MDHEN and CDR2 SYDVKM. The CDR3 nucleotides are TGTGCCAGCAGTTTCAATTGGAGGGTCTACACCTTC. Amino acid sequence: CASSFNWRVYTF.

The chain uses TRBV5-4 and TRBJ2-5, with D perhaps matching TRBD1 (5 bases). The germline V gene has CDR1 SGHNT and CDR2 YYREEE (reference sequence). The CDR3 totals 15 residues. V gave up 2 bases and J gave up 0 bases, with 11 bases separating them. The CDR3 here is CASSFSSTDQETQYF. DNA of the CDR3: TGTGCCAGCAGCTTTTCTTCGACAGACCAAGAGACCCAGTACTTC.

The CDR3 DNA reads TGTGCCAGCAGCGCCGGGGTTTTGGGAAACACCATATATTTT. It codes for CASSAGVLGNTIYF. The chain employs TRBV5-6 and TRBJ1-3; D is ambiguous. CDR3 length: 14 amino acids. The V end lost 4 bases, the J end lost 4 bases, and 12 bases lay between the germline ends. Germline V gene lookup returns CDR1 SGHDT and CDR2 YYEEEE.

The CDR3 nucleotides read TGTGCCAGCAGCTTATTCGGTACGGTAGTGGAGCGAGAGACCCAGTACTTC. Amino acid sequence: CASSLFGTVVERETQYF. The chain employs TRBV7-2 and TRBJ2-5; D call uncertain. The CDR3 totals 17 residues. CDR1 SGHTA and CDR2 FQGNSA come from the germline V gene. V was shortened by 2 bases and J by 4 bases, with 20 bases between the two germline ends.

The J gene is TRBJ2-3, the V gene TRBV11-2; D gene unclear. In germline, CDR1 is SGHAT, CDR2 FQNNGV. The length of the CDR3 is 12 residues. V was clipped by 6 bases and J by 4 bases, with 8 bases between them. CDR3 DNA: TGTGCCAGCAGGCGTATGTCAGATACGCAGTATTTT. Residues: CASRRMSDTQYF.

The genes are TRBV7-2 and TRBJ2-7; 10 bases are shared with TRBD2. In germline, CDR1 is SGHTA, CDR2 FQGNSA. V lost 5 bases, J lost 3 bases, and 7 bases stayed unmatched. The CDR3 contains 15 residues. This chain's CDR3 is CASSLPLAGVYEQYF. In DNA form, the CDR3 reads TGTGCCAGCAGCCTACCCCTAGCGGGAGTCTACGAGCAGTACTTC. Full variable domain (missing parts from reference TRBV7-2 and TRBJ2-7): GAGVSQSPSNKVTEKGKDVELRCDPISGHTALYWYRQSLGQGLEFLIYFQGNSAPDKSGLPSDRFSAERTGGSVSTLTIQRTQQEDSAVYLCASSLPLAGVYEQYFGPGTRLTVT.

The rearrangement joins TRBV6-5 to TRBJ2-6; D gene unclear. V lost 5 bases and J lost 3, with 11 bases in between. Germline assignment: CDR1 MNHEY and CDR2 SVGAGI. The CDR3 runs 15 residues. The CDR3 bases are TGTGCCAGCAGTCGGCAGGCTCTTGGGGCCAACGTCCTGACTTTC. It specifies CASSRQALGANVLTF.

The CDR3 loop reads CASSDRVNYGYTF. The DNA of the CDR3 is TGTGCCAGCAGCGACAGGGTAAACTATGGCTACACCTTC. The chain couples TRBV7-2 to TRBJ1-2, with TRBD1 identical over 7 bases. Germline V gene lookup returns CDR1 SGHTA and CDR2 FQGNSA. V lost 5 bases to trimming and J lost 2 bases; unmatched junction nucleotides: 2. The CDR3 sequence is 13 residues long.

CDR3 amino acids: CASLRGVHADTQYF. For the CDR3, the DNA is TGTGCCAGCCTTAGGGGGGTGCACGCAGATACGCAGTATTTT. The chain uses TRBV7-2 and TRBJ2-3, with D perhaps TRBD1 or TRBD2 (6 bases each). This CDR3 has 14 amino acids. Germline-derived CDR1 and CDR2 are SGHTA and FQGNSA. V lost 8 bases and J 4 bases, leaving 16 bases between the germline ends.

This clone was seen a few times. The J gene is TRBJ1-5, the V gene TRBV15; 7 bases line up with TRBD1. Per germline, CDR1 LNHNV and CDR2 YYDKDF (reference sequence). The CDR3 is 17 amino acids. Trimming took 3 bases from V and 3 from J; bases not matched to a gene: 11. The CDR3 DNA reads TGTGCCACCAGCAGTGTTAATCCCGGGACAGTCAATCAGCCCCAGCATTTT. This encodes CATSSVNPGTVNQPQHF.

The chain carries TRBV21-1 and TRBJ1-1. TRBV21-1 is designated a pseudogene. The CDR3 is 13 amino acids. DNA for the CDR3: TGTGCCGGCCAAAGGACGGGGAACACTGAAGCTTTCTTT. Its translation: CAGQRTGNTEAFF.

This chain connects TRBV5-1 to TRBJ1-2, with D possibly being TRBD1 (5 bases). The CDR3 runs to 13 residues. Germline lookup yields CDR1 SGHRS and CDR2 YFSETQ. Between the trimmed V and J ends, which lost 4 bases and 4 bases, there was a span of 11 bases. The CDR3 DNA reads TGCGCCAGCAGCCCCGGTCAGGGCTATGGCTACACCTTC. It translates to CASSPGQGYGYTF.

The V and J genes are TRBV19 and TRBJ1-1; 7 positions agree with TRBD1. The junction had 13 bases not matched to a gene; V was cut back by 5 bases and J by 4 bases. This CDR3 is built from 16 residues. Germline CDR1 reads LNHDA; CDR2 reads SQIVND (reference sequence). As DNA, the CDR3 is TGTGCCAGTAGTGGGGGACCCCTAACAGGGGTCACTGAAGCTTTCTTT. It translates to CASSGGPLTGVTEAFF.

This chain connects TRBV27 to TRBJ1-6; the D is unclear. V was cut by 11 bases and J by 3 bases, with 17 bases left in between. Germline V lookup: CDR1 MNHEY, CDR2 SMNVEV (reference sequence). The CDR3 is made up of 15 amino acids. Here the CDR3 reads CASSSRSHYNSPLHF. The CDR3 nucleotides are TGTGCCTCGTCATCGCGGTCCCACTATAATTCACCCCTCCACTTT.